A single sample gave rise to the 21 T cell receptor beta chains below, sequenced in a study of T cell repertoires in cytomegalovirus infection. TCRdb fed the reads into MiXCR, producing one record per CDR3 protein. The table includes 450,000 to 550,000 distinct CDR3 sequences, 16% detected once. Sequencing was done on a sample of CD8+ T cells from PBMCs. The receptors originated from a human donor in good health (CMV status not recorded). Some clones in this sample may be carry-over from other donors' samples.

The V gene is TRBV11-2, the J gene TRBJ1-1; no firm D call. Germline V gene lookup returns CDR1 SGHAT and CDR2 FQNNGV. V was cut by 7 bases and J by 0 bases, with 6 bases left in between. The CDR3 is made up of 12 amino acids. The CDR3, as DNA: TGTGCCAGCACCAACCTGAACACTGAAGCTTTCTTT. It yields the protein CASTNLNTEAFF.

This clonotype showed up many times. The chain combines TRBV12-3 or TRBV12-4 with TRBJ2-2; TRBD2 agrees at 7 bases. CDR3 length: 17 residues. J lost 2 bases, V lost 1 base, and 7 bases had no gene match. CDR3 DNA sequence: TGTGCCAGCAGTTTAGTGACTCTAGCGGAAAACACCGGGGAGCTGTTTTTT. It yields the protein CASSLVTLAENTGELFF.

This clonotype was recorded a few times. V usage is TRBV28 and J usage is TRBJ2-7; D assignment may be TRBD1 or TRBD2 (6 bases each). The ends were cut back, 4 bases at V and 5 bases at J, with 12 bases in the middle. Per the germline V gene, CDR1 is MDHEN and CDR2 is SYDVKM. The CDR3 has 13 residues. CDR3 sequence: CASSSIRGDEQYF. CDR3 DNA: TGTGCCAGCAGTTCGATTAGGGGGGACGAGCAGTACTTC.

The rearrangement joins TRBV11-2 to TRBJ2-7; weak D call: TRBD2 (6 bases). In germline, CDR1 is SGHAT, CDR2 FQNNGV. The length of the CDR3 is 14 residues. Trimming removed 5 bases at V and 7 bases at J, with 18 bases between. The CDR3 protein is CASSLRDGSQEQYF. The CDR3 DNA reads TGTGCCAGCAGCCTTCGGGACGGGAGTCAAGAGCAGTACTTC.

This clonotype was found many times. This rearrangement joins TRBV20-1 to TRBJ1-4; 10 nucleotides match TRBD1. Germline V CDR1 and CDR2: DFQATT, SNEGSKA (reference sequence). This CDR3 has 15 amino acids. After removal of 6 bases from V and 0 bases from J, the junction contained 4 bases not matched to a gene. The CDR3 DNA is TGCAGTGCCCCGGGACAGGGGTCAACTAATGAAAAACTGTTTTTT. Encoded protein: CSAPGQGSTNEKLFF.

This clonotype has just a few counts. The chain links TRBV2 to TRBJ2-1, with TRBD1 matching over 11 bases. The length of the CDR3 is 15 residues. In germline, CDR1 is SNHLY, CDR2 FYNNEI. After removal of 6 bases from V and 8 bases from J, the junction contained 9 bases not matched to a gene. The CDR3, as DNA: TGTGCCAGCAGGGGGACAGGGGGGGGCCCTTATGAGCAGTTCTTC. It yields the protein CASRGTGGGPYEQFF. The full variable domain, in which reference TRBV2 and TRBJ2-1 provide the parts outside the CDR3, is EPEVTQTPSHQVTQMGQEVILRCVPISNHLYFYWYRQILGQKVEFLVSFYNNEISEKSEIFDDQFSVERPDGSNFTLKIRSTKLEDSAMYFCASRGTGGGPYEQFFGPGTRLTVL.

In its sample, this clonotype was seen many times. V and J are TRBV23-1 and TRBJ2-2; 8 bases line up with TRBD1. TRBV23-1 is marked as an open reading frame, function uncertain. After removal of 7 bases from V and 7 bases from J, the junction contained 11 bases not matched to a gene. This CDR3 contains 15 residues. Here the CDR3 DNA reads TGCGCCAGCACCCCGTGGGCAGGGGGCAGCGGGGAGCTGTTTTTT. Residues: CASTPWAGGSGELFF.

This clonotype was picked up many times. The CDR3 sequence: CASSQTAEGDGNTIYF. The CDR3 bases are TGCGCCAGCAGTCAAACGGCCGAGGGGGACGGAAACACCATATATTTT. The chain couples TRBV23-1 to TRBJ1-3, with a tentative D call TRBD1 (6 bases). TRBV23-1 is marked as an open reading frame, function uncertain. V was trimmed by 2 bases and J by 4 bases, leaving 15 bases between them. The CDR3 consists of 16 residues.

V usage is TRBV18 and J usage is TRBJ2-1; D gene ambiguous. Per germline, CDR1 KGHSH and CDR2 LQKENI. The CDR3 covers 10 residues. V lost 10 bases and J 10 bases, leaving 11 bases between the germline ends. The CDR3 loop reads CATLKGEQFF. CDR3 in DNA: TGTGCCACCCTAAAGGGAGAGCAGTTCTTC.

The gene calls are TRBV6-1 and TRBJ2-1; D might be TRBD2 (5 bases). This CDR3 spans 15 amino acids. Germline CDR1 and CDR2: MNHNS and SASEGT. With 5 bases removed from V and 4 bases from J, the gap between germline ends came to 15 bases. CDR3 protein: CASSYGEILYNEQFF. CDR3 sequence (DNA): TGTGCCAGCAGTTACGGGGAAATCCTGTACAATGAGCAGTTCTTC.

This clonotype was observed a few times. The rearrangement links TRBV20-1 to TRBJ2-2; perhaps TRBD1 as D (5 bases). V was cut by 2 bases and J by 4 bases, with 17 bases left in between. There are 16 residues in the CDR3. Germline V gives CDR1 DFQATT, CDR2 SNEGSKA (reference sequence). The CDR3 reads CSARNTSRESTGELFF. The CDR3 DNA is TGCAGTGCTAGAAACACAAGCAGGGAATCCACCGGGGAGCTGTTTTTT.

This clonotype came up many times. This rearrangement joins TRBV7-6 to TRBJ1-1; perhaps TRBD1 as D (5 bases). From germline, CDR1 is SGHVS and CDR2 FNYEAQ. This CDR3 is built from 13 residues. Trimming took 5 bases from V and 6 from J, leaving 13 bases between them. CDR3 nucleotide sequence: TGTGCCAGCAGCCCTGATAACAGGTCTGAAGCTTTCTTT. Its protein is CASSPDNRSEAFF.

The V and J genes are TRBV19 and TRBJ1-1, with TRBD1 matching 9 bases. CDR3 length: 14 amino acids. Losses at the gene ends were 6 bases for V and 9 bases for J; bases not matched to a gene: 11. The germline V gene encodes CDR1 LNHDA and CDR2 SQIVND (reference sequence). CDR3 protein: CASSSGQGIYQAFF. CDR3 DNA sequence: TGTGCCAGTAGCTCGGGACAGGGAATTTACCAAGCTTTCTTT.

V gene TRBV12-3 or TRBV12-4 combines with J gene TRBJ1-3, with a possible D match to TRBD1 (5 bases). The CDR3 runs to 13 residues. V dropped 8 bases and J dropped 0 bases, with 8 bases sitting between them. The chain's CDR3 is CASDDSSGNTIYF. CDR3 bases: TGTGCCAGCGACGACAGCTCTGGAAACACCATATATTTT.

To note about this clonotype: A much larger clone differs by one base, so this may be a read error. The conserved phenylalanine or tryptophan normally closing the CDR3 is absent here, so this likely arose from a read error. The rearrangement uses TRBV10-3 and TRBJ2-7; D possibly corresponds to TRBD2 (6 bases). Trimming stripped 5 bases from V and 1 base from J, with 15 bases between. The CDR3 is made up of 15 amino acids. CDR1 is ENHRY, CDR2 SYGVKD, per germline. In nucleotides, the CDR3 is TGTGCCATCAGTCTAACGGCGGGGCGTTCCTACGAGCAGTACTTA. The encoded protein is CAISLTAGRSYEQYL.

This clonotype was counted ten times or more. The chain links TRBV25-1 to TRBJ1-1; D might be TRBD1 (5 bases). The V and J ends lost 0 bases and 1 base respectively, with 12 bases between them. The CDR3 consists of 16 residues. Germline V gene lookup returns CDR1 MGHDK and CDR2 SYGVNS. The CDR3, as DNA: TGTGCCAGCAGTGAATATGGGCGGGGGACGAACACTGAAGCTTTCTTT. Protein sequence: CASSEYGRGTNTEAFF.

The table lists this clonotype with a few counts. The chain carries TRBV6-1 and TRBJ2-7; D is unresolved. CDR1 and CDR2 (germline): MNHNS, SASEGT. Trimming took off 5 bases at V and 9 bases at J, with 11 bases between the two ends. CDR3 length: 11 amino acids. The CDR3 sequence is CASSPRLWQYF. The CDR3 DNA reads TGTGCCAGCAGTCCGAGGCTATGGCAGTACTTC.

This chain links TRBV13 with TRBJ2-1; the match to TRBD2 covers 13 bases. CDR1 is PRHDT, CDR2 FYEKMQ, per germline (reference sequence). Germline trimming cut 5 bases from V and 1 base from J; bases unmatched to any gene: 5. This CDR3 spans 17 amino acids. CDR3 region: CASSTGLAGTSYNEQFF. The CDR3, as DNA: TGTGCCAGCAGCACGGGACTAGCGGGAACGTCCTACAATGAGCAGTTCTTC. The whole variable domain, remainder taken from reference TRBV13 and TRBJ2-1, is AAGVIQSPRHLIKEKRETATLKCYPIPRHDTVYWYQQGPGQDPQFLISFYEKMQSDKGSIPDRFSAQQFSDYHSELNMSSLELGDSALYFCASSTGLAGTSYNEQFFGPGTRLTVL.

This clonotype came up many times. The CDR3 region is CASSEQRERFPGELFF. The CDR3 DNA follows: TGTGCCAGCAGTGAACAGCGGGAGCGTTTTCCCGGGGAGCTGTTTTTT. The chain couples TRBV7-8 to TRBJ2-2, with 8 bases aligning to TRBD2. In germline, CDR1 is SGHVS, CDR2 FQNEAQ. Germline trimming cut 6 bases from V and 6 bases from J; bases unmatched to any gene: 12. CDR3 length: 16 residues.

This clonotype was observed many times. The rearrangement links TRBV7-9 to TRBJ2-3, with TRBD2 matching 8 bases. The CDR3 has 16 residues. Per germline, CDR1 SEHNR and CDR2 FQNEAQ (reference sequence). The ends lost 5 bases at V and 2 bases at J; junction bases unmatched: 9. The CDR3 loop reads CASSPPTSGPTDTQYF. As DNA, the CDR3 is TGTGCCAGCAGCCCCCCTACTAGCGGTCCCACAGATACGCAGTATTTT.

This clonotype was recorded a few times. The V call is TRBV9, the J call TRBJ1-6; D gene unclear. Trimming removed 4 bases from V and 0 bases from J, with 11 bases in between. This CDR3 comprises 16 residues. CDR1 and CDR2 (germline): SGDLS, YYNGEE. The CDR3, as DNA: TGTGCCAGCAGCTCTAAAGGAAGCTCCTATAATTCACCCCTCCACTTT. It yields the protein CASSSKGSSYNSPLHF.